This section outlines one T cell receptor (beta chain) sequence together with its context. Its cognate antigen has yet to be identified. Qualities for individual bases were not recorded, and no much larger clone is one base off. Whole blood was collected in K2EDTA tubes by collaborating institutions according to the institutions' own protocols. Collaborator samples were shipped for TCRbeta analysis as frozen whole blood, isolated PBMCs, or DNA extracted from either sample type. Counted from cysteine to phenylalanine, this CDR3 has 15 amino acids. The sequence is cut down to CDR3 DNA, 45 bases in frame from base 1. In the germline V gene, CDR1 corresponds to MGHDK and CDR2 to SYGVNS. V is cut by 5 bases and J by 3 bases, and the space between the germline ends is 16 bases. The data belong to a study of blood T cell repertoires in COVID-19 (dated by TCRdb to the early 2020s). The study in broad terms: Samples covering the acute and convalescent phases of COVID-19 were provided by collaborators in the United States, Italy and Spain. The sample metadata nearly always contained a de-identified subject ID, COVID-19 status, age in years and sex. Subjects who had been exposed to COVID-19, were actively infected with it, or had recovered from it provided the deeply sampled blood TCRbeta repertoires that made up the dataset. The repertoires were released in a freely available public database meant as a resource for research on the immune response to SARS-CoV-2. The material from the prospective study consisted of cDNA or gDNA derived from T cells, B-cell-depleted T cells, or PBMCs. HLA class I and class II types, where available, came from metadata supplied by the sample provider rather than from assay-based typing. The samples were drawn from the first 160 participants of the ongoing ImmuneRACE study and from roughly 1,300 subjects provided by 6 global collaborators.

The immunoSEQ Assay, a bias-controlled multiplex PCR, was used to amplify TCRbeta CDR3 regions from genomic DNA. On the authors' methods: Nucleated cell counts per sample were estimated from amplification of reference gene primers within the assay. To quantify the absolute abundance of each unique TCRbeta CDR3 rearrangement, sequence reads were collapsed and filtered. For each sample, productive Simpson clonality was calculated as the square root of Simpson's diversity index over productive rearrangements. As stored in TCRdb, this immuneACCESS dataset retains in-frame rearrangements with V and J assigned. A fraction of the clones does not appear; measured against another copy, unresolved V genes explain less than half of the discrepancy, and the remainder lacks a known reason. V, J and clone size are those of that table, while D and trimming were read from the DNA. The sample profile shows around 150,000 clones; around four fifths of them were found once. The leading ten clones occupy 20% to 25% of the sample.

Findings and caveats that apply to the study as a whole: The amount of clinical and demographic metadata varied by source and participant and was provided uncurated.

This clonotype was obtained from a woman older than 75 with acute or convalescent COVID-19. The sample consisted of peripheral blood. The chain uses TRBV25-1 and TRBJ1-1; a tentative D match to TRBD1 spans 6 bases. For the CDR3, the sequence is CASSLFSRGYTEAFF. DNA sequence: TGTGCCAGCAGTCTCTTCTCTAGGGGGTACACTGAAGCTTTCTTT.